These 8 T cell receptor beta chains came from one sample sequenced in a study of pediatric ulcerative colitis. Sequencing used immunoSEQ multiplex PCR; TCRdb keeps in-frame clones, though not all of them. The table shows 15,000 to 20,000 clones, with 80% occurring only once. Rectal tissue came from one to two pinch biopsies taken at colonoscopy. The sequenced material came from gut tissue. The receptors here all came from a boy between 10 and 17 years old who was a control in a study of pediatric ulcerative colitis.

This chain connects TRBV28 to TRBJ1-5; tentatively, D is TRBD1 (6 bases). Trimming pared 6 bases from V and 4 bases from J, leaving 19 bases between. CDR3 length: 16 amino acids. The germline gives CDR1 MDHEN, CDR2 SYDVKM. Here the CDR3 reads CASRTFRWGLNQPQHF. Here the CDR3 DNA reads TGTGCCAGCAGGACGTTCCGTTGGGGGCTGAATCAGCCCCAGCATTTT.

The chain joins TRBV2 to TRBJ2-5, with 7 positions matching TRBD1. This CDR3 is built from 13 residues. Germline V gene sequence: CDR1 SNHLY, CDR2 FYNNEI. V was clipped by 5 bases and J by 2 bases; unmatched bases: 2. CDR3 loop: CASSRDRQETQYF. The CDR3 bases are TGTGCCAGCAGTCGGGACAGACAAGAGACCCAGTACTTC. Using reference TRBV2 and TRBJ2-5 for the parts outside the CDR3, the full variable domain is EPEVTQTPSHQVTQMGQEVILRCVPISNHLYFYWYRQILGQKVEFLVSFYNNEISEKSEIFDDQFSVERPDGSNFTLKIRSTKLEDSAMYFCASSRDRQETQYFGPGTRLLVL.

This chain joins TRBV19 and TRBJ2-6, with D possibly matching TRBD1 (5 bases). Germline loops: CDR1 LNHDA, CDR2 SQIVND (reference sequence). This CDR3 is built from 16 residues. Trimming took 5 bases from V and 0 from J, leaving 11 bases between them. CDR3 DNA: TGTGCCAGTAGTGTCCAGGGAACCTCTGGGGCCAACGTCCTGACTTTC. Translated: CASSVQGTSGANVLTF. The variable domain in full, completed from reference TRBV19 and TRBJ2-6, reads DGGITQSPKYLFRKEGQNVTLSCEQNLNHDAMYWYRQDPGQGLRLIYYSQIVNDFQKGDIAEGYSVSREKKESFPLTVTSAQKNPTAFYLCASSVQGTSGANVLTFGAGSRLTVL.

The chain carries TRBV27 and TRBJ2-5; a weak D match, TRBD2 (5 bases). The germline gives CDR1 MNHEY, CDR2 SMNVEV (reference sequence). With 6 bases removed from V and 2 bases from J, the gap between germline ends came to 25 bases. The CDR3 is made up of 18 amino acids. CDR3: CASRQDDSSGNPQETQYF. In DNA form, the CDR3 reads TGTGCCAGCAGGCAAGATGATTCGAGCGGAAACCCACAAGAGACCCAGTACTTC.

V usage is TRBV27 and J usage is TRBJ2-7; 8 bases fit TRBD1. This CDR3 spans 14 amino acids. Unmatched junction bases numbered 3, after V lost 5 bases and J lost 0 bases. Looked up from germline, CDR1 is MNHEY and CDR2 is SMNVEV (reference sequence). The chain's CDR3 is CASSTTGGSYEQYF. The CDR3 nucleotides are TGTGCCAGCAGTACCACAGGGGGCTCCTACGAGCAGTACTTC.

The genes are TRBV10-1 and TRBJ2-3, with D tentatively TRBD1 or TRBD2 (5 bases each). The CDR3 consists of 14 residues. The germline V gene has CDR1 WNHNN and CDR2 SYGVQD (reference sequence). Trimming stripped 2 bases from V and 2 bases from J, with 8 bases between. CDR3 bases: TGCGCCAGCAGTGAGGGGGGTGACACAGATACGCAGTATTTT. Translated, it gives CASSEGGDTDTQYF.

The chain has TRBV2 and TRBJ2-3; D perhaps matches TRBD2 (5 bases). The V end was cut by 8 bases, the J end by 4 bases, with 7 bases between. Germline CDR1 reads SNHLY; CDR2 reads FYNNEI. The CDR3 is 11 residues long. The CDR3 sequence: CASEGPDTQYF. The CDR3 bases are TGTGCCAGCGAGGGTCCAGATACGCAGTATTTT.

V is TRBV9 and J is TRBJ1-6; D remains unclear. The CDR3 totals 14 residues. The V gene's germline CDR1 is SGDLS and CDR2 YYNGEE. With 1 base removed from V and 7 bases from J, the gap between germline ends came to 9 bases. The CDR3 nucleotides read TGTGCCAGCAGCGTAAGGGTAGGGAATTCACCCCTCCACTTT. Protein: CASSVRVGNSPLHF.